This entry describes one TCR beta chain. Its target is unknown. CD4+ T cells from unexposed donors were obtained before the COVID-19 pandemic (2011-2018). CD4+ T cells were isolated from the cells after 10 days of culture. TCRdb keeps only in-frame clones here, not all; method: immunoSEQ multiplex PCR. The table includes fewer than 25,000 clones, over 65% detected once. This record comes from a study of CD4 T cells in relation to SARS-CoV-2 and coronaviruses. The germline V gene encodes CDR1 SGHNT and CDR2 YYREEE (reference sequence). V shed 1 base and J 8 bases; nucleotides not matched to a gene: 6. This CDR3 region has 15 residues.

The sequencing sample was made of CD4+ T cells from PBMCs, cultured in vitro. The sequence derives from a human donor in good health. This rearrangement joins TRBV5-4 to TRBJ1-4, with 9 nucleotides matching TRBD1. The CDR3 DNA reads as TGTGCCAGCAGCTTGCGACAGGGGGACACCGAAAAACTGTTTTTT. Translating it yields CASSLRQGDTEKLFF.